The clone carrying this T cell receptor (beta chain) was observed a handful of times. Antigen: not known. The data stem from a study of blood T cells in healthy people across ages. Through a sample-barcoded 5' primer and a J-beta primer mix, a second PCR was run for roughly 7 to 12 cycles. TCRdb fed the 5' RACE reads into MiXCR, producing one record per CDR3 protein. The data contain about a million distinct CDR3 sequences, 45% to 50% of them seen just once; the ten biggest clones take up roughly an eighth. General observations from the study: Possibly, changes in expanded clonotypes were confounded because donor CMV status was unknown. Roughly linear age-related decline in beta diversity appeared, significant by age 40. When one million T cells were used, diversity estimates were thought to be underestimates.

Input material: blood. This TCR derives from a man aged 25 to 45 in good health.

The CDR3 region is CASSTLSGGSTDTQYF. CDR3 DNA sequence: TGTGCCAGCAGTACCTTGAGCGGGGGTAGCACAGATACGCAGTATTTT. The V and J genes are TRBV14 and TRBJ2-3, with 8 bases lining up with TRBD2. CDR1 SGHDN and CDR2 FVKESK come from the germline V gene. The CDR3 is 16 amino acids. V shed 6 bases, J shed 0 bases, and the junction held 8 bases outside the gene matches.